These T cell receptor beta chains were read from a single sample in a study of T-cell memory formation after mild COVID-19. TCRdb independently ran MiXCR on the 5' RACE reads; one entry per CDR3 protein. The sample includes over 400,000 distinct CDR3 sequences, around a quarter of them seen just once. Source material: PBMCs or a T cell subset sorted from them (not recorded which). These receptor sequences come from an adult woman who had mild COVID-19 (a few samples of this study predate the infection). Cell type and time point are not known. The CDR3 runs from the conserved cysteine through the conserved F or W. Fields, in order: V gene, clone size, J gene, D gene, CDR3 protein, CDR3 DNA. The D gene is left open where the match is weak. Part of the rows lack a size; the others show once, few, many or a class for expanded clones.

TRBV6-2/TRBV6-3	-	TRBJ2-7	-	CASSYSGSIEQYF	TGTGCCAGCAGTTACTCCGGTAGCATAGAGCAGTACTTC
TRBV7-3	few	TRBJ1-1	-	CASSPNTNTEAFF	TGTGCCAGCAGCCCCAACACGAACACTGAAGCTTTCTTT
TRBV19	-	TRBJ1-4	-	CASNDLGPRNEKLFF	TGTGCCAGTAACGATTTGGGGCCCCGAAATGAAAAACTGTTTTTT
TRBV7-9	few	TRBJ1-1	TRBD1	CASSLDKIGDRAVGMNTEAFF	TGTGCCAGCAGCTTAGATAAGATTGGGGACAGGGCAGTAGGAATGAACACTGAAGCTTTCTTT
TRBV28	-	TRBJ2-1	-	CASRRTLTSYNEQFF	TGTGCCAGCAGACGAACACTTACTTCCTACAATGAGCAGTTCTTC
TRBV20-1	few	TRBJ2-7	-	CSAWREGRHHEQYF	TGCAGTGCTTGGCGAGAGGGCAGACACCACGAGCAGTACTTC
TRBV4-2	-	TRBJ2-7	TRBD2	CASSQEWISASGRIGYEQYF	TGTGCCAGCAGCCAAGAATGGATTTCGGCTAGCGGGAGAATAGGGTACGAGCAGTACTTC
TRBV10-3	many	TRBJ2-7	-	CAIFPRDTHEQYF	TGTGCCATTTTTCCTCGGGACACCCACGAGCAGTACTTC
TRBV5-8	few	TRBJ2-1	TRBD2	CASSSGSGALYNEQFF	TGTGCCAGCAGCTCGGGGAGCGGGGCACTTTACAATGAGCAGTTCTTC
TRBV7-2	-	TRBJ2-5	TRBD2	CASSPQAGVRETQYF	TGTGCCAGCAGCCCCCAAGCGGGAGTTCGAGAGACCCAGTACTTC
TRBV7-6	many	TRBJ2-3	-	CASSAGSTDTQYF	TGTGCCTCCTCAGCGGGCAGCACAGATACGCAGTATTTT
TRBV3-1	-	TRBJ2-2	-	CASSPTWYGGELFF	TGTGCCAGCAGCCCTACTTGGTATGGCGGGGAGCTGTTTTTT
TRBV5-1	few	TRBJ2-3	-	CASRPEEGVPTDTQYF	TGCGCCAGCAGGCCGGAGGAGGGGGTACCCACAGATACGCAGTATTTT
TRBV30	few	TRBJ2-1	-	CAWSGRAGSGNEQFF	TGTGCCTGGAGTGGGAGGGCCGGCTCGGGCAATGAGCAGTTCTTC
TRBV5-1	-	TRBJ2-7	-	CASSLFSSTFYEQYF	TGCGCCAGCAGCTTGTTCTCAAGCACGTTCTACGAGCAGTACTTC
TRBV4-3	many	TRBJ2-7	TRBD1	CASSQDLDRGWYEQYF	TGCGCCAGCAGCCAAGATCTGGACAGGGGCTGGTACGAGCAGTACTTC
TRBV5-1	-	TRBJ2-7	TRBD2	CASSSLAGGIGEQYF	TGCGCCAGCAGCAGCCTAGCGGGGGGAATCGGCGAGCAGTACTTC
TRBV12-3/TRBV12-4	few	TRBJ2-3	TRBD2	CASRNSGVADTQYF	TGTGCCAGCAGAAATAGCGGGGTGGCAGATACGCAGTATTTT
TRBV7-2	-	TRBJ2-1	-	CASLRPSSYNEQFF	TGTGCCAGCTTGCGACCTAGCTCCTACAATGAGCAGTTCTTC
TRBV12-3/TRBV12-4	-	TRBJ2-4	-	CASSLRVQESIQYF	TGTGCCAGCAGTTTAAGGGTCCAGGAGAGCATTCAGTACTTC
TRBV20-1	few	TRBJ2-1	-	CSARTLERVYNEQFF	TGCAGTGCTAGGACCTTGGAGCGTGTCTACAATGAGCAGTTCTTC
TRBV9	many	TRBJ1-6	TRBD1	CASSPRTGLNSPLHF	TGTGCCAGCAGCCCCCGGACAGGGTTGAATTCACCCCTCCACTTT
TRBV7-7	few	TRBJ2-1	-	CASSLLASTYNEQFF	TGTGCCAGCAGCTTACTAGCGTCTACCTACAATGAGCAGTTCTTC
TRBV11-3	-	TRBJ1-2	-	CASSLGTGSPSIYGYTF	TGTGCCAGCAGCTTAGGAACCGGGTCTCCGTCGATCTATGGCTACACCTTC
TRBV25-1	few	TRBJ2-3	TRBD1	CASSEKGADTQYF	TGTGCCAGCAGTGAGAAGGGGGCGGATACGCAGTATTTT
TRBV11-2	-	TRBJ2-4	-	CASSPPGQKNIQYF	TGTGCCAGCAGCCCCCCCGGACAGAAAAACATTCAGTACTTC
TRBV25-1	few	TRBJ2-7	TRBD1	CASSGQGPYEQYF	TGTGCCAGCAGTGGACAGGGACCCTACGAGCAGTACTTC
TRBV25-1	few	TRBJ2-7	-	CASSEEGSNDYEQYF	TGTGCCAGCAGTGAAGAGGGGTCGAACGATTACGAGCAGTACTTC
TRBV12-3/TRBV12-4	-	TRBJ1-1	-	CASSLQGGEAFF	TGTGCCAGCAGCTTACAGGGAGGTGAAGCTTTCTTT